Detailed here is one T cell receptor (beta chain). Its antigen is not identified. Trimming removed 4 bases from V and 4 bases from J, with 8 bases in between. CDR3 length equals 13 residues. CDR1 is WSHSY and CDR2 is SAAADI in the germline V gene. These data come from a study of shared clonotypes between healthy human individuals. Study-wide results and limits: Blood alone was sampled, and tissue repertoires likely differ. Generally, naive subsets came out with larger estimated richness than memory subsets.

Several immunoSEQ plates held equal portions of the genomic DNA taken from each subset. Original processing methods: Junction-only sequences without quality scores came from ImmunoSEQ, so filtering differed. The method was immunoSEQ multiplex PCR; TCRdb's version includes in-frame clones alone and lacks a portion of them. D and trimming come from the DNA, and the V and J calls and clone size come from that table. This repertoire shows around 650,000 clones, 96% found once; its top ten account for 0.095% to 0.13%. It was CD45RO-negative cells, positively selected for CCR7, that made up naive CD8 cells, with terminally differentiated effector memory CD45RA+ cells excluded.

The clonotype originates from a woman younger than 45 in good health. The material sequenced was naive CD8+ T cells sorted from blood. The chain links TRBV10-2 to TRBJ1-5; D not resolved. CDR3 loop: CASSGGVNQPQHF. The CDR3 DNA is TGCGCCAGCAGTGGGGGAGTAAATCAGCCCCAGCATTTT.